This T cell receptor (beta chain) was found in a study of blood T cell repertoires in COVID-19. Study-level background: The United States, Italy and Spain were the sources of the acute and convalescent COVID-19 samples.

Unmatched junction bases numbered 5, after V lost 2 bases and J lost 2 bases. CDR1 is SEHNR, CDR2 FQNEAQ, per germline (reference sequence). The CDR3 runs 15 residues. Authors' processing steps: Reference gene primer amplification gave nucleated cell count estimates. Here immunoSEQ multiplex PCR was the method, and the copy in TCRdb shows in-frame clones only, minus some. That table supplies the V and J calls and clone size; D and trimming were determined from the DNA. The table has some 190,000 clones, about 83% seen once. This clone was detected only a few times. Participants came from about two dozen US areas, aged roughly 18 to 90 years.

The rearrangement joins TRBV7-9 to TRBJ2-7, with TRBD2 identical over 8 bases. The sample comprised PBMCs or T cells enriched from blood (not recorded which). The TCR sequence derives from a woman aged 30 to 39 who had been exposed to COVID-19. For the CDR3, the DNA is TGTGCCAGCAGCTTACGCTACGGGGGGGCCTACGAGCAGTACTTC. This encodes CASSLRYGGAYEQYF. Variable domain in full (rest from reference TRBV7-9 and TRBJ2-7): DTGVSQNPRHKITKRGQNVTFRCDPISEHNRLYWYRQTLGQGPEFLTYFQNEAQLEKSRLLSDRFSAERPKGSFSTLEIQRTEQGDSAMYLCASSLRYGGAYEQYFGPGTRLTVT.